This T cell receptor beta chain was retrieved from a study of Graves' ophthalmopathy and Graves' hyperthyroidism (dated by TCRdb to the late 2010s). For the wider study: Peripheral blood was collected at initial diagnosis, prior to any treatment. To tell Graves' ophthalmopathy apart from Graves' hyperthyroidism, and to predict which patients would progress to ophthalmopathy, the study relied on TCR beta repertoire signatures. In total, around 130 blood samples were TCR-sequenced: under 45 ophthalmopathy, some 75 hyperthyroidism and approximately 17 hyperthyroidism-to-ophthalmopathy patients. To explore V-J signatures distinguishing ophthalmopathy from hyperthyroidism, a discovery set of roughly 100 patients (fewer than 45 ophthalmopathy, over 55 stable hyperthyroidism) was enrolled. An independent validation cohort comprised roughly 20 hyperthyroidism patients and about 16 patients who later progressed from hyperthyroidism to ophthalmopathy. In roughly 6 hyperthyroidism patients, T-cell repertoires of thyroid tissue and blood were compared. Following sampling, methimazole starting at 30 mg daily was administered to hyperthyroidism patients, and high-dose intravenous methylprednisolone was administered to ophthalmopathy patients. Results the study describes overall, beyond this receptor: Sample size was not predetermined statistically, and investigators were not blinded to group allocation. In validation, the model predicted ophthalmopathy progression with 55% to 71% sensitivity and roughly 72% specificity; more than ten predicted patients were CT-confirmed with GO in a median of approximately 6.5 months. In cross-validation, the 13-signature model distinguished ophthalmopathy from stable hyperthyroidism with about 90% sensitivity and 81.08% specificity, while in the test set the corresponding values were about 80% and 75%. Most expanded thyroid clonotypes with a frequency above 0.001 also appeared in blood, which suggests that blood repertoires may reflect the immune response in the thyroid.

With respect to this clonotype: Its antigen remains undetermined. Being one base from a much bigger clone, this may be a read error.

CDR1 SEHNR and CDR2 FQNEAQ were looked up in the germline V gene (reference sequence). The CDR3 starts with the cysteine, ends with the phenylalanine, and has 14 residues. Kept here is only the CDR3 DNA, which spans 42 bases and is read in frame from base 1. Relative to germline, V is 1 base shorter and J is 5 bases shorter, with 11 bases between their ends. For repertoire sequencing, the TCR beta CDR3 regions were amplified from RNA transcripts. HTBI primers and the Qiagen OneStep RT-PCR kit were used in a first-round RT-PCR, which was followed by a second-round multiplex PCR, size selection and purification. Libraries were sequenced on an Illumina HiSeq2000 using paired-end 100 bp reads. The study's processing was this. SOAPnuke was used to process the reads, throwing out any read that had adapters, had uncalled bases, had a mean Phred below 15, or lacked an exact constant-primer or identifier match. High-quality paired reads were merged with COPE v1.2.5. Each unique nucleotide sequence was treated as a clonotype, and MiTCR v1.1 was used to align the clonotypes to the IMGT TRB V, D and J references. The analysis was limited to V-J combinations with a frequency above 0.0001, which together covered just over 98% of the repertoires. For each V-J combination, a TCR clonal expansion and chaos score was defined as F50 clonal expansion divided by the chaos observed in the TCRdist matrix. Welch's t-statistics and random forest were used to reduce features to about a dozen V-J combinations, which were fed into a naive Bayes classifier. The similarity between thyroid and blood repertoires was quantified using the Morisita-Horn index. TCRdb passed the public sequencing reads through fastp at Q25 and MiXCR, retaining productive beta sequences. Duplicate CDR3 protein sequences are folded into a single record with the most common DNA and genes. The authors' filters were not applied to this entry. The sample contains almost 750,000 distinct CDR3 sequences, 40% of them found a single time. 40% to 55% of the sample lies in the top ten.

Ophthalmopathy patients had moderately to severely active disease, Clinical Activity Score of at least 3, NOSPECS grade of at least 4, and disease duration under 3 months. Anyone with other autoimmune diseases, uncontrolled infections, pregnancy or lactation was excluded from the study. Diagnosis was based on clinical symptoms, serum thyroxine, TRAb, thyroid ultrasound and orbital computed tomography. Ficoll-Paque density gradient centrifugation was used to isolate PBMCs from approximately 11 ml of fresh peripheral blood. Total RNA was extracted using Trizol reagent, and RNA quality was checked on an Agilent 2100 Bioanalyzer.

Material: peripheral blood. The TCR sequence derives from an adult man with Graves' ophthalmopathy. The V and J segments used are TRBV7-9 and TRBJ1-1; no confident D gene assignment can be made. The CDR3 amino acid sequence is: CASSLVTELTEAFF. In nucleotide form, the sequence is TGTGCCAGCAGCTTAGTTACAGAGTTGACTGAAGCTTTCTTT.